The clone carrying this T cell receptor beta chain has only a few counts. Its target is not known. This sample stems from a study of Ad26.COV2.S vaccination and SARS-CoV-2 variants. Study-wide results and limits: Participants given vaccine showed non-spike TCR breadth similar to that of placebo recipients. Responses of T cells in total may have been underestimated by the TCR breadth and depth analyses. Placebo recipients had lower spike-specific TCR breadth than vaccine recipients.

The protocol was immunoSEQ multiplex PCR, while the TCRdb copy is restricted to in-frame clones and leaves out a portion. The data hold about 350,000 clones, with approximately 90% observed a single time. This CDR3 is 13 amino acids long. The germline V and J ends were trimmed by 6 bases and 1 base, with 10 bases remaining between them. Germline V gene data show CDR1 as SQVTM and CDR2 as ANQGSEA. The V gene is TRBV29-1, the J gene TRBJ1-5, with no clear D. The material sequenced was peripheral blood, taken after recovery from COVID-19. This TCR came from a human donor who had recovered from COVID-19. CDR3: CSVGLGSNQPQHF. The CDR3, as DNA: TGCAGCGTAGGGCTAGGGAGCAATCAGCCCCAGCATTTT. The whole variable domain, remainder taken from reference TRBV29-1 and TRBJ1-5, is SAVISQKPSRDICQRGTSLTIQCQVDSQVTMMFWYRQQPGQSLTLIATANQGSEATYESGFVIDKFPISRPNLTFSTLTVSNMSPEDSSIYLCSVGLGSNQPQHFGDGTRLSIL.